This T cell receptor (beta chain) was profiled in a study of vaccination effects on CD4 cells after COVID-19. Assay used: immunoSEQ multiplex PCR; TCRdb lists only in-frame clones, some missing. This sample has approximately 70,000 clones, with about 80% found just once. Of note for this clone: Antigen: not known.

Expansion with viral peptide pools was applied to antigen-specific CD4+ T cells by the ViraFEST assay prior to sequencing. Isolation of CD4+ T cells took place after around 10 days of culture. Each participant was administered two doses of either the BNT162b2 or the mRNA-1273 vaccine. Neither prior SARS-CoV-2 infection nor positive nucleocapsid antibodies were present in the vaccine recipients. The researchers cultured 1.9 million or so PBMC per well with roughly 11 IU/ml IL-2 and roughly 9.1 ug/ml peptides. The authors replaced half the medium with IL-2 medium on days 3 and 7. The ends were cut back, 2 bases at V and 0 bases at J, with 10 bases in the middle. Germline CDR1 is LGHDT and CDR2 is YNNKEL (reference sequence). The CDR3 length is 16 residues.

Material: CD4+ T cells from PBMCs cultured with HCoV-229E spike peptides, obtained after COVID-19 vaccination. V usage is TRBV3-1 (or the pseudogene TRBV3-2) and J usage is TRBJ2-2; perhaps TRBD1 as D (6 bases). This clonotype was sampled from a human donor who received a COVID-19 vaccine. The CDR3 sequence is CASSQLGGTNTGELFF. CDR3 DNA sequence: TGTGCCAGCAGCCAACTAGGGGGTACGAACACCGGGGAGCTGTTTTTT.